This T cell receptor (beta chain) was sequenced for a study of blood T cells in healthy people across ages. Trimming stripped 0 bases from V and 3 bases from J, with 9 bases between. Germline CDR1 and CDR2: KGHSH and LQKENI. This CDR3 is 14 amino acids long. It was with a sample-barcoded 5' primer and a J-beta primer mix that a second PCR of roughly 6 to 11 cycles was run. TCRdb reprocessed the 5' RACE reads via MiXCR and lists one record per CDR3 protein. The data contain about 730,000 distinct CDR3 sequences, approximately 39% of them singletons. The sequence derives from an older woman in good health. The chain carries TRBV18 and TRBJ2-7, with no clear D. Sequences were obtained from blood. The CDR3 reads CASSPPVEVYEQYF. CDR3 in DNA: TGTGCCAGCTCACCACCGGTAGAGGTCTACGAGCAGTACTTC.